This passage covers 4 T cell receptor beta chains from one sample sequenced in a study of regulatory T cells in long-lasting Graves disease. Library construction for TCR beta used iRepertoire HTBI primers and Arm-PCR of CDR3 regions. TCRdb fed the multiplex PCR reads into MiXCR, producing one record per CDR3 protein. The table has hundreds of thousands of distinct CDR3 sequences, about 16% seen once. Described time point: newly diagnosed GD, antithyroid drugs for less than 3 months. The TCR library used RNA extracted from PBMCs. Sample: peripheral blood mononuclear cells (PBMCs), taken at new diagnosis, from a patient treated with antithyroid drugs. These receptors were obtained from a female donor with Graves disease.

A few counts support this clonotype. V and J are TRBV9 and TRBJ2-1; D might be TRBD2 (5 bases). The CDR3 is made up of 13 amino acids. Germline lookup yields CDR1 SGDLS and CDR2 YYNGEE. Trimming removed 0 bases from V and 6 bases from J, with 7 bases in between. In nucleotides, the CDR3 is TGTGCCAGCAGCGTAGGAGGACTCAATGAGCAGTTCTTC. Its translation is CASSVGGLNEQFF.

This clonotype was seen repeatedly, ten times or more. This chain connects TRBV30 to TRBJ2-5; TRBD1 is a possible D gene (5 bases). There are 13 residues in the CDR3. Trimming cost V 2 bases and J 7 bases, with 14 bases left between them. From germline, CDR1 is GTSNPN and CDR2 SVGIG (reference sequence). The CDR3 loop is CAWSTQGLGTQYF. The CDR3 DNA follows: TGTGCCTGGAGTACTCAGGGATTGGGGACCCAGTACTTC.

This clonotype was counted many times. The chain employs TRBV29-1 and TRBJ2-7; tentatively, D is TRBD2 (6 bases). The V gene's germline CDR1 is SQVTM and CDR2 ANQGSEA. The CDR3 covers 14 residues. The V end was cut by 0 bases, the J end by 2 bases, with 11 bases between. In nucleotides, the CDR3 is TGCAGCGTTGAAGAGGAGCGGGCCCCCTACGAGCAGTACTTC. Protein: CSVEEERAPYEQYF.

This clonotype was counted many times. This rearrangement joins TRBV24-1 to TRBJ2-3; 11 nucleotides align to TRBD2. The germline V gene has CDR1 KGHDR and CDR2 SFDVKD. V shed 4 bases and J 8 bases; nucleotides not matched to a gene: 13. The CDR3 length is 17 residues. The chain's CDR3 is CATSDSKLAGEVSTQYF. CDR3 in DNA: TGTGCCACCAGTGACTCAAAACTAGCGGGGGAAGTCAGTACGCAGTATTTT.